This record covers a single T cell receptor (beta chain). The antigen is unknown. These data come from a study of response to subunit inactivated influenza vaccine. From the RT-PCR reads, TCRdb called clonotypes with MiXCR, one entry per CDR3 protein. The sample carries 450,000 to 600,000 distinct CDR3 sequences, approximately 15% recorded once. Trimming took 0 bases from V and 0 from J, leaving 5 bases between them. The V gene's germline CDR1 is ENHRY and CDR2 SYGVKD. The CDR3 sequence is 15 residues long. General study results and limits: The study's authors posited that every seasonal influenza vaccination enlists few new T cells.

Sequenced here: CD4+ T cells sorted from PBMCs, sampled about 24 months after vaccination. The receptor comes from a man in his fifties or sixties who received an inactivated influenza vaccine. The chain carries TRBV10-3 and TRBJ1-4, with D uncertain. Here the CDR3 DNA reads TGTGCCATCAGTGAGTCTTGGGCAACTAATGAAAAACTGTTTTTT. Its protein product is CAISESWATNEKLFF.